The source of this T cell receptor beta chain is a study of T cell repertoires in cytomegalovirus infection. On the study more broadly: TCR beta signatures that were public indicated CMV infection and matching HLA type. The study's findings and limits: There were carriers of CMV plus the relevant HLA, and cumulative public TCR beta family frequency identified them.

From the reads, TCRdb called clonotypes with MiXCR, one entry per CDR3 protein. Among some 400,000 distinct CDR3 sequences listed, roughly 18% were seen once. This clonotype was found many times. What it binds is not known. The clonotype originates from a human donor in good health (CMV status not recorded). Some clones in this sample may be carry-over from other donors' samples. Sequenced material: PBMCs.

CDR3: CASSFKQDNTEAFF. Written as DNA, the CDR3 is TGTGCCAGCAGTTTCAAACAAGATAACACTGAAGCTTTCTTT. This chain connects TRBV12-3 or TRBV12-4 to TRBJ1-1; D not resolved. The CDR3 spans 14 residues. Trimming pared 3 bases from V and 2 bases from J, leaving 10 bases between.